The 8 T cell receptor beta chains below come from one sample, sequenced in a study of graft-versus-host responses after intestinal transplantation. Libraries were prepared by immunoSEQ multiplex PCR; TCRdb keeps only in-frame clonotypes and omits some of them. The sample lists some 10,000 clones, roughly 29% occurring once. Sequences were derived from alloreactive CD4+ T cells from a mixed lymphocyte reaction culture, sampled before intestinal transplant. Subset in this sample: CFSE-low proliferating T cells sorted from roughly six-day pre-transplant mixed lymphocyte reaction (GvH or HvG direction). These receptors all come from a human patient who received an intestinal transplant.

The rearrangement links TRBV7-2 to TRBJ2-7, with D perhaps matching TRBD1 (6 bases). The CDR3 length is 14 residues. The V gene lost 5 bases and the J gene lost 2 bases, with 13 bases spanning the gap. From germline, CDR1 is SGHTA and CDR2 FQGNSA. The CDR3 sequence is CASSPPTGTYEQYF. The CDR3 nucleotides read TGTGCCAGCAGCCCACCGACAGGAACCTACGAGCAGTACTTC.

This clone qualifies as medium-sized. The chain links TRBV5-1 to TRBJ1-2; D remains ambiguous. The ends were cut back, 1 base at V and 4 bases at J, with 5 bases in the middle. The CDR3 is 12 residues long. The germline V gene has CDR1 SGHRS and CDR2 YFSETQ. The CDR3 spells CASSLYAYGYTF. For the CDR3, the DNA is TGCGCCAGCAGCTTGTATGCCTATGGCTACACCTTC.

This clone was counted only a few times. This chain joins TRBV6-6 and TRBJ2-7; 8 bases are shared with TRBD1. The CDR3 loop spans 15 amino acids. The germline CDR1 and CDR2 sequences are MNHNY and SVGAGI (reference sequence). The junction had 10 bases not matched to a gene; V was cut back by 5 bases and J by 4 bases. As DNA, the CDR3 is TGTGCCAGCAGTCAAACCCAGGGGGCAAGGTACGAGCAGTACTTC. Amino acid sequence: CASSQTQGARYEQYF.

In this sample, this clone is medium-sized. As DNA, the CDR3 is TGTGCCAGCAGCTTAGCTCCGGGACTGATCTACGAGCAGTACTTC. Amino acids: CASSLAPGLIYEQYF. The chain has TRBV7-9 and TRBJ2-7; TRBD2 might be the D (6 bases). The CDR3 is made up of 15 amino acids. V lost 0 bases and J 3 bases, leaving 12 bases between the germline ends. Germline loops: CDR1 SEHNR, CDR2 FQNEAQ (reference sequence). Full variable domain (rest looked up from reference TRBV7-9 and TRBJ2-7): DTGVSQNPRHKITKRGQNVTFRCDPISEHNRLYWYRQTLGQGPEFLTYFQNEAQLEKSRLLSDRFSAERPKGSFSTLEIQRTEQGDSAMYLCASSLAPGLIYEQYFGPGTRLTVT.

The sample holds a few counts of this clone. The chain employs TRBV19 and TRBJ2-7, with 7 bases lining up with TRBD2. This CDR3 spans 13 amino acids. Losses at the gene ends were 5 bases for V and 0 bases for J; bases not matched to a gene: 1. Germline CDR1 and CDR2: LNHDA and SQIVND (reference sequence). CDR3 DNA sequence: TGTGCCAGTAGTGCTAGCGGCTCCTACGAGCAGTACTTC. Amino acid sequence: CASSASGSYEQYF.

The genes are TRBV7-8 and TRBJ2-3, with D perhaps TRBD2 (7 bases). CDR3 size: 14 residues. Germline-derived CDR1 and CDR2 are SGHVS and FQNEAQ. Trimming took off 10 bases at V and 2 bases at J, with 16 bases between the two ends. The CDR3 reads CAISPGGPTDTQYF. CDR3 coding DNA: TGTGCCATCTCCCCCGGGGGGCCCACAGATACGCAGTATTTT.

This clone was counted only a few times. The rearrangement links TRBV28 to TRBJ2-5, with a weak D call TRBD1 (5 bases). Germline CDR1 MDHEN, CDR2 SYDVKM. The CDR3 consists of 15 residues. V lost 7 bases to trimming and J lost 4 bases, with 19 bases between them. This CDR3 reads CASTSLRELAETQYF. DNA of the CDR3: TGTGCCAGCACTTCACTCAGGGAACTTGCAGAGACCCAGTACTTC.

V and J are TRBV7-8 and TRBJ1-3; D not certain. Germline V CDR1 and CDR2: SGHVS, FQNEAQ. Trimming shortened V by 0 bases and J by 0 bases, and 9 bases separated the two germline ends. This CDR3 has 16 amino acids. Here the CDR3 reads CASSLAPAGSGNTIYF. The CDR3 coding sequence is TGTGCCAGCAGCTTAGCGCCAGCTGGCTCTGGAAACACCATATATTTT.